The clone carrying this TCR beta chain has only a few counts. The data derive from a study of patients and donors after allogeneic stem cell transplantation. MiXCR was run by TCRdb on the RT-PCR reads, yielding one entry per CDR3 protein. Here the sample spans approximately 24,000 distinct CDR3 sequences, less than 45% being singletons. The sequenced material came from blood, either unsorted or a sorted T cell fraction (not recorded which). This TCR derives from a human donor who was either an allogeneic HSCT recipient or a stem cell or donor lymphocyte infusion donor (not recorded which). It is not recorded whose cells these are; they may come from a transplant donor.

CDR3: CATGQILAKNIQYF. DNA for the CDR3: TGTGCCACCGGACAGATCTTAGCCAAAAACATTCAGTACTTC. The chain is built from TRBV24-1 and TRBJ2-4, with D possibly matching TRBD1 (6 bases). The V gene lost 9 bases and the J gene lost 0 bases, with 11 bases spanning the gap. The V gene's germline CDR1 is KGHDR and CDR2 SFDVKD. The CDR3 runs to 14 residues.